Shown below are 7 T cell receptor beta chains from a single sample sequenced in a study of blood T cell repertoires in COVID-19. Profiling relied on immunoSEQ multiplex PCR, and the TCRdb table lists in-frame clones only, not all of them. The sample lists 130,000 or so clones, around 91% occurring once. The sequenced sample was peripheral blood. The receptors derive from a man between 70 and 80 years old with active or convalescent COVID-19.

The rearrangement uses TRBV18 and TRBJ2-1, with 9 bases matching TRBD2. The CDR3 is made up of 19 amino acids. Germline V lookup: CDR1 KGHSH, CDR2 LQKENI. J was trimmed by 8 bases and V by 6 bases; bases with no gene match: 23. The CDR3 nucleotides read TGTGCCAGCTCCCACCGAGCCCTTAAGCTAGCGGGAACTGGGTATGAGCAGTTCTTC. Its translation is CASSHRALKLAGTGYEQFF.

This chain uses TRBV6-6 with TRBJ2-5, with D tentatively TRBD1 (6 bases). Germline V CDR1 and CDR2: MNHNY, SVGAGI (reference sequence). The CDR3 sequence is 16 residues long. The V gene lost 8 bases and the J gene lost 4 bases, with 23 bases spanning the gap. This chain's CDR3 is CASGPPGQGSPETQYF. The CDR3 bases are TGTGCCAGCGGTCCCCCGGGACAAGGGTCCCCAGAGACCCAGTACTTC.

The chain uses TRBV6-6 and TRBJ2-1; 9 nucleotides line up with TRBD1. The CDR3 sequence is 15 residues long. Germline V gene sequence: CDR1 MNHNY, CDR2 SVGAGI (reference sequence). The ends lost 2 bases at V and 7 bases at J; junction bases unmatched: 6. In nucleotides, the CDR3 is TGTGCCAGCAGTTACATGCCAGGGACAGGGAATGAGCAGTTCTTC. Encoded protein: CASSYMPGTGNEQFF.

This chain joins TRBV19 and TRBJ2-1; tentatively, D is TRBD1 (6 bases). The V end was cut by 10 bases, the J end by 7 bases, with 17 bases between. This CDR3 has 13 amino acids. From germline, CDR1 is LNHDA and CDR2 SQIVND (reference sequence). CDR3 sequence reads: CATTQGNRNEQFF. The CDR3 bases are TGTGCCACTACCCAGGGGAACAGGAATGAGCAGTTCTTC.

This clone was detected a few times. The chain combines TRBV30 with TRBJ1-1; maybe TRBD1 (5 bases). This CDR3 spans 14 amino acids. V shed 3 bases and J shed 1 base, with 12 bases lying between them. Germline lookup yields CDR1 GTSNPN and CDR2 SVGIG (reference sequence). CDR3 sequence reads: CAWSQNTGNTEAFF. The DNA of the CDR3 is TGTGCCTGGAGCCAAAATACAGGGAACACTGAAGCTTTCTTT.

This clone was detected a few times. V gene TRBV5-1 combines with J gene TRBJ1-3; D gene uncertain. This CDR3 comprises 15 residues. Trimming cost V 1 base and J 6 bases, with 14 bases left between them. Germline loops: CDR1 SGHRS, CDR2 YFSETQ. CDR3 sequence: CASSLTVRDENTIYF. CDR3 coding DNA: TGCGCCAGCAGCTTGACCGTCCGGGATGAAAACACCATATATTTT.

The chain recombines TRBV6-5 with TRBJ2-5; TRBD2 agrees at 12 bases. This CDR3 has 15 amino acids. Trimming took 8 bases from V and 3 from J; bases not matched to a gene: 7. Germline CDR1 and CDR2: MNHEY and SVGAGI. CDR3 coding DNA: TGTGCCAGCGAGGGGAGGACTAGCGGGAAAGAGACCCAGTACTTC. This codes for CASEGRTSGKETQYF.